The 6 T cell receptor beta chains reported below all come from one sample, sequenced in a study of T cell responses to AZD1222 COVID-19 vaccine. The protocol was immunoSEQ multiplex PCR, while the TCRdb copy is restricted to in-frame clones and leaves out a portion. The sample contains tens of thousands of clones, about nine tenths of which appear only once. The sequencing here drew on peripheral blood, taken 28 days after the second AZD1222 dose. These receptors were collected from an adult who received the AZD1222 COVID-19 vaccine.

CDR3 sequence: CASSVVGTALSGANVLTF. The CDR3 nucleotides read TGTGCCAGCAGCGTAGTTGGGACGGCCCTGAGTGGGGCCAACGTCCTGACTTTC. The genes are TRBV9 and TRBJ2-6; D may match TRBD1 or TRBD2 (5 bases each). V dropped 0 bases and J dropped 3 bases, with 16 bases sitting between them. CDR3 size: 18 residues. Germline lookup yields CDR1 SGDLS and CDR2 YYNGEE. Variable domain in full (rest from reference TRBV9 and TRBJ2-6): DSGVTQTPKHLITATGQRVTLRCSPRSGDLSVYWYQQSLDQGLQFLIQYYNGEERAKGNILERFSAQQFPDLHSELNLSSLELGDSALYFCASSVVGTALSGANVLTFGAGSRLTVL.

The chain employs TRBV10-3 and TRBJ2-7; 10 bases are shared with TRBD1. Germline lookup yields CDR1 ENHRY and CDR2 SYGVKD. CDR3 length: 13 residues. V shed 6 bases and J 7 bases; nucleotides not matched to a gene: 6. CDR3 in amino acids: CAIRGTGVREQYF. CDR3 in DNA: TGTGCCATCAGGGGGACAGGGGTGAGGGAGCAGTACTTC.

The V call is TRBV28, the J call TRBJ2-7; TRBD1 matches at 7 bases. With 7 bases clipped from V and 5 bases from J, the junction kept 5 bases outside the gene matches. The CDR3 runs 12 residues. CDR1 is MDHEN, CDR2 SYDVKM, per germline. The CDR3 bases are TGTGCCAGCAATGACAGGGTAGACGAGCAGTACTTC. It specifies CASNDRVDEQYF.

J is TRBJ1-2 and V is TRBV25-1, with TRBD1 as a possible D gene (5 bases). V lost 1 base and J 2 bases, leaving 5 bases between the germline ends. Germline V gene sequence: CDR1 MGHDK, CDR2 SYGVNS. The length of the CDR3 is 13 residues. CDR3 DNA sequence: TGTGCCAGCAGTGAATGGGGGAACTATGGCTACACCTTC. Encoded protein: CASSEWGNYGYTF.

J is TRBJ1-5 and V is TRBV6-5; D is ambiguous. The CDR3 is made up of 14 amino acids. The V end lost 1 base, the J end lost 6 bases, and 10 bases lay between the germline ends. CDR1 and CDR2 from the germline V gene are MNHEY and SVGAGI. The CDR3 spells CASSYFGSGQPQHF. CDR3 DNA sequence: TGTGCCAGCAGTTACTTCGGGAGTGGTCAGCCCCAGCATTTT.

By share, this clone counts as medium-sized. CDR3 in DNA: TGTGCCAGCAGCCAAGATACTAGCGGGGGGGGTGTAGAGACCCAGTACTTC. It is translated as CASSQDTSGGGVETQYF. This chain uses TRBV3-1 (or the pseudogene TRBV3-2) with TRBJ2-5; 13 nucleotides align to TRBD2. The length of the CDR3 is 17 residues. Unmatched junction bases numbered 5, after V lost 0 bases and J lost 4 bases. Germline CDR1 is LGHDT and CDR2 is YNNKEL (reference sequence).